This T cell receptor beta chain was sequenced during a study of radiation and T cells in renal cell carcinoma (dated by TCRdb to 2018 to 2021). With respect to the entire study: TCR beta sequencing covered fewer than 60 samples in total, comprising approximately 25 tumors and some 27 peripheral blood samples. The last blood draw happened 4 weeks after radiation, timed to coincide with nephrectomy. Across all 55 or so samples, 4,016,671 unique CDR3 nucleotide sequences encoding approximately 3,000,000 unique CDR3 amino acid sequences were identified.

Study-level results and caveats: Because pretreatment tumor biopsies were not available, the study could not determine whether clonotypes were already present within the tumor at baseline. An increase in top tumor clonotypes in blood was observed from baseline to 2 weeks post-radiation, followed by contraction by 4 weeks, which was taken to suggest transient expansion of tumor-resident clones. With a single-armed trial design, the study had no way to address how radiation dose or scheduling affects the TCR repertoire. Tracking of blood repertoire dynamics stopped at approximately four weeks after treatment, with no follow-up past that point.

From the germline V gene, CDR1 is SGDLS and CDR2 is YYNGEE. The cysteine opens and the phenylalanine closes a CDR3 of 16 amino acids. This entry keeps only the CDR3 DNA: 48 bases, framed from base 1. V drops 2 bases and J drops 2 bases, leaving 11 bases in between. Read against the paper, the sample's time point label means: blood 4 weeks post-SBRT, at nephrectomy. Interpreted using the paper, the treatment or condition label stands for: 15 Gy SBRT to primary tumor, nephrectomy 4 weeks later. The samples were obtained from a clinical trial, where primary renal cell carcinomas were treated with 15 Gy stereotactic body radiation therapy and then removed by nephrectomy 4 weeks afterward. To follow tumor-enriched clonotypes, peripheral blood was collected serially from radiation-treated patients at baseline and again at 2 weeks and 4 weeks after SBRT. Every patient had renal cell carcinoma of clear cell pathology. The QIAamp DNA Blood Mini Kit (Qiagen) was used to prepare genomic DNA for TCR sequencing. Samples were included in the analyses only if all quality control checks were passed.

TCR beta libraries were generated from genomic DNA with the immunoSEQ kit, following the manufacturer's recommendations. To prepare libraries, a first multiplex PCR with proprietary primers was run, followed by a second PCR that added unique barcodes, and a bead cleanup was done after each round. A positive control reaction and a negative control reaction, both provided in the kit, were run with every batch of samples. The final libraries underwent checking on an Agilent 4200 TapeStation D1000 ScreenTape, volumetric pooling, and quantification by qPCR. An Illumina NextSeq500 fitted with a MidOutput 150-cycle cartridge performed the sequencing, running 156 Read1 cycles and 15 Index1 cycles with the kit's custom primers. The pooled library was loaded at roughly 1 pM with about 20% PhiX control spiked in. In the paper's pipeline: The vendor-processed data were analyzed in R, and a clonotype was defined as all T cells that share the same CDR3 nucleotide sequence. For clone abundance analyses, frequencies were normalized to the 10,000 most abundant clones in each sample. Before analysis, public T cell clones were removed, and these numbered fewer than five per sample on average. An abundance difference of at least 32-fold between compartments was the criterion for calling clonotypes tumor-enriched or baseline blood-enriched. A beta-binomial differential abundance model was used to identify clonotypes that expanded or contracted between blood time points. Tumor-blood repertoire similarity was measured with the Baroni-Urbani and Buser coefficient, and groups were compared using two-tailed Wilcoxon tests in R. Imported from immuneACCESS, the table was reduced by TCRdb to in-frame sequences with V and J called. These copies leave out some clones; in studies compared against another copy, an unresolved V gene accounts for under half, and the cause of the remainder is not known. V and J calls plus clone size are reproduced from that table; the DNA served to infer D and trimming. The sample contains tens of thousands of clones, 75% to 90% of them found a single time. The ten largest account for about 2.4% of the sample.

As to this clone: This receptor's antigen is unknown. No clone much larger than this one lies a single base away; base qualities are absent.

The chain couples TRBV9 to TRBJ2-6; the D gene is possibly TRBD1 or TRBD2, each agreeing over 5 bases. This TCR was recovered from a woman aged 60-75 years with renal cell carcinoma. The source was blood, collected from a patient whose treatment included radiotherapy and nephrectomy. The CDR3 reads CASSVLGAAGANVLTF. The DNA sequence is given as TGTGCCAGCAGCGTTCTCGGGGCGGCTGGGGCCAACGTCCTGACTTTC.